A single sample gave rise to the 25 T cell receptor beta chains below, sequenced in a study of cytomegalovirus exposure and HLA in healthy donors. In the PCR, 60 Vbeta and 13 Jbeta primers were used. Libraries were prepared by immunoSEQ multiplex PCR; TCRdb keeps only in-frame clonotypes and omits some of them. The sample lists around 130,000 clones, 80% to 90% occurring once. Source material: PBMCs. All receptors derive from a woman aged 40 to 50 in good health and CMV-seropositive.

Comment on this clone: At one end, the junction sequence differs from germline, possibly due to a read error. This chain joins TRBV7-7 and TRBJ2-5, with unresolved D. The CDR3 runs 15 residues. Germline V lookup: CDR1 SSHAT, CDR2 FNYEAQ (reference sequence). CDR3 protein: CASSPLGRPKETQYF. The CDR3 bases are TGTGCTAGCAGCCCCCTTGGCAGGCCCAAAGAGACCCAGTACTTC.

The chain joins TRBV4-1 to TRBJ2-7, with TRBD2 identical over 12 bases. The germline V gene encodes CDR1 MGHRA and CDR2 YSYEKL. V lost 1 base and J lost 0; bases outside the gene matches: 10. The CDR3 covers 19 residues. CDR3 bases: TGCGCCAGCAGCCAAGCAGGGGGGGGACTAGCGGGCTCCTCCTACGAGCAGTACTTC. Its translation: CASSQAGGGLAGSSYEQYF.

This chain uses TRBV30 with TRBJ2-1; TRBD2 agrees at 11 bases. Germline V lookup: CDR1 GTSNPN, CDR2 SVGIG (reference sequence). V was clipped by 7 bases and J by 4 bases; unmatched bases: 12. The CDR3 runs 16 residues. The DNA of the CDR3 is TGTGCCTTCCTCCCTGGGACTAGCGGATTATACAATGAGCAGTTCTTC. It codes for CAFLPGTSGLYNEQFF.

V is TRBV28 and J is TRBJ2-1; TRBD2 aligns across 10 bases. This CDR3 is built from 18 residues. V shed 2 bases, J shed 4 bases, and the junction held 11 bases outside the gene matches. Germline V gives CDR1 MDHEN, CDR2 SYDVKM. CDR3 sequence: CASSLQAKVLAGYNEQFF. CDR3 DNA: TGTGCCAGCAGTTTACAGGCCAAGGTACTAGCGGGGTACAATGAGCAGTTCTTC.

The V gene is TRBV19, the J gene TRBJ2-1; 15 nucleotides align to TRBD2. V trimming: 6 bases; J trimming: 9 bases; junction bases outside the gene matches: 9. CDR1 is LNHDA, CDR2 SQIVND, per germline (reference sequence). The CDR3 length is 16 residues. This CDR3 reads CASSGWTSGGALEQFF. The DNA of the CDR3 is TGTGCCAGTAGCGGGTGGACTAGCGGGGGGGCTCTTGAGCAGTTCTTC.

This clone was found once. This chain joins TRBV4-3 and TRBJ2-7; D is perhaps TRBD1 (6 bases). This CDR3 comprises 13 residues. Trimming left V 4 bases short and J 0 bases short, with 7 bases between. Germline CDR1 and CDR2: LGHNA and YSLEER. Written as DNA, the CDR3 is TGCGCCAGCAGCCCCAGGGGCTCCTACGAGCAGTACTTC. Amino acid sequence: CASSPRGSYEQYF.

This clone was detected only a few times. The chain combines TRBV9 with TRBJ2-3; 15 positions agree with TRBD2. The germline CDR1 and CDR2 sequences are SGDLS and YYNGEE. The length of the CDR3 is 18 residues. J gave up 5 bases and V 3 bases, and 10 bases lay outside the gene matches. The CDR3 reads CASSARTSGGAFGDTQYF. The DNA for the CDR3 is TGTGCCAGCAGCGCCCGGACTAGCGGGGGGGCTTTTGGAGATACGCAGTATTTT.

The chain carries TRBV9 and TRBJ2-5; 12 bases line up with TRBD2. The trim removed 0 bases at V and 4 bases at J, leaving 7 bases unmatched. Germline CDR1 and CDR2: SGDLS and YYNGEE. CDR3 length equals 17 residues. This CDR3 is CASSVGRTSGIGETQYF. DNA for the CDR3: TGTGCCAGCAGCGTAGGTAGGACTAGCGGGATTGGAGAGACCCAGTACTTC.

The chain couples TRBV28 to TRBJ1-4, with D maybe TRBD1 (6 bases). Germline lookup yields CDR1 MDHEN and CDR2 SYDVKM. The CDR3 has 15 residues. V shed 8 bases and J shed 7 bases, with 20 bases lying between them. The CDR3 DNA is TGTGCCAGCGTAGGACAGAGCTTTATAGGTGAAAAACTGTTTTTT. Protein: CASVGQSFIGEKLFF.

This clone came up once. The chain recombines TRBV6-5 with TRBJ1-1; 11 bases align to TRBD1. Germline CDR1 MNHEY, CDR2 SVGAGI. This CDR3 is 16 amino acids long. J was trimmed by 10 bases and V by 4 bases; bases with no gene match: 14. CDR3 loop: CASSSTSTDRGLAAFF. CDR3 coding DNA: TGTGCCAGCAGTTCGACATCTACGGACAGGGGGCTTGCAGCTTTCTTT.

In this sample, this clone turned up a few times. V usage is TRBV5-1 and J usage is TRBJ1-2; D ambiguous. From germline, CDR1 is SGHRS and CDR2 YFSETQ. The germline V and J ends were trimmed by 2 bases and 2 bases, with 7 bases remaining between them. The CDR3 length is 13 residues. The CDR3 region has the DNA TGCGCCAGCAGCTTCAAGCGAAACTATGGCTACACCTTC. Translation: CASSFKRNYGYTF.

J is TRBJ2-5 and V is TRBV5-6; a weak D match, TRBD1 (6 bases). The J call could be wrong; TRBJ2-7 is a better fit for the DNA end. The CDR3 is made up of 14 amino acids. Germline CDR1 reads SGHDT; CDR2 reads YYEEEE. The DNA of the CDR3 is TGTGCCAGCAGCTTGTGGCCAGGGGCTTACGAGCAGTACTTC. Protein: CASSLWPGAYEQYF.

This rearrangement joins TRBV5-4 to TRBJ2-3; D is possibly TRBD2 (6 bases). V was clipped by 3 bases and J by 2 bases, with 10 bases between them. There are 14 residues in the CDR3. The germline V gene has CDR1 SGHNT and CDR2 YYREEE (reference sequence). CDR3 coding DNA: TGTGCCAGCAGCTATGGGACTGTCACAGATACGCAGTATTTT. Its translation is CASSYGTVTDTQYF.

This chain's CDR3 is CASSLSGTEAFF. CDR3 DNA: TGCGCCAGCAGCTTGTCCGGCACTGAAGCTTTCTTT. This chain links TRBV5-1 with TRBJ1-1; D not resolved. CDR3 length equals 12 residues. Trimming removed 1 base from V and 4 bases from J, with 5 bases in between. Looked up from germline, CDR1 is SGHRS and CDR2 is YFSETQ.

The rearrangement uses TRBV19 and TRBJ1-5; 8 positions agree with TRBD1. This CDR3 has 14 amino acids. V shed 9 bases and J 6 bases; nucleotides not matched to a gene: 10. The germline CDR1 and CDR2 sequences are LNHDA and SQIVND (reference sequence). The chain's CDR3 is CASGAQGAAQPQHF. The CDR3 bases are TGTGCCAGCGGGGCCCAGGGGGCGGCTCAGCCCCAGCATTTT.

The rearrangement uses TRBV4-2 and TRBJ2-1; possibly TRBD1 for D (7 bases). V lost 5 bases and J lost 0, with 11 bases in between. Germline V lookup: CDR1 LGHNA, CDR2 YNFKEQ. The length of the CDR3 is 15 residues. The CDR3 is CASSAGTASYNEQFF. CDR3 DNA sequence: TGTGCCAGCAGCGCGGGGACAGCCTCCTACAATGAGCAGTTCTTC.

This clone appeared a few times. V and J are TRBV2 and TRBJ1-1, with D possibly matching TRBD1 (6 bases). The CDR3 is 14 amino acids. V lost 5 bases and J 4 bases, leaving 14 bases between the germline ends. CDR1 is SNHLY, CDR2 FYNNEI, per germline. This chain's CDR3 is CASSNTGTFTEAFF. The CDR3 DNA sequence: TGTGCCAGCAGTAATACCGGGACATTCACTGAAGCTTTCTTT. The variable domain in full, with the rest retrieved from reference TRBV2 and TRBJ1-1, is EPEVTQTPSHQVTQMGQEVILRCVPISNHLYFYWYRQILGQKVEFLVSFYNNEISEKSEIFDDQFSVERPDGSNFTLKIRSTKLEDSAMYFCASSNTGTFTEAFFGQGTRLTVV.

The V and J genes are TRBV29-1 and TRBJ2-2; TRBD1 aligns across 7 bases. The CDR3 totals 15 residues. The V gene end was trimmed by 1 base and the J gene end by 5 bases; junction bases not matched to a gene: 7. Germline V gene lookup returns CDR1 SQVTM and CDR2 ANQGSEA. Written as DNA, the CDR3 is TGCAGCGTTGAAGTCCCGGGACAGCAGACCGGGGAGCTGTTTTTT. Residues: CSVEVPGQQTGELFF.

The V and J genes are TRBV6-5 and TRBJ2-1, with TRBD2 identical over 8 bases. Losses at the gene ends were 3 bases for V and 6 bases for J; bases not matched to a gene: 4. From germline, CDR1 is MNHEY and CDR2 SVGAGI. The CDR3 contains 14 residues. CDR3: CASSYFGRVNEQFF. The CDR3, as DNA: TGTGCCAGCAGTTATTTCGGGAGGGTCAATGAGCAGTTCTTC.

This chain joins TRBV27 and TRBJ2-5; D unresolved. Germline-derived CDR1 and CDR2 are MNHEY and SMNVEV (reference sequence). This CDR3 is 13 amino acids long. Trimming removed 3 bases from V and 2 bases from J, with 7 bases in between. CDR3 nucleotide sequence: TGTGCCAGCAGTTTTGACGGGCAAGAGACCCAGTACTTC. As protein: CASSFDGQETQYF.

The V call is TRBV28, the J call TRBJ1-2, with D possibly TRBD1 on 5 matching bases. This CDR3 is built from 17 residues. V was trimmed by 2 bases and J by 3 bases, leaving 19 bases between them. CDR1 and CDR2 from the germline V gene are MDHEN and SYDVKM. This CDR3 reads CASSLIGVGGIDYGYTF. The CDR3 region has the DNA TGTGCCAGCAGTTTAATTGGAGTGGGGGGGATCGACTATGGCTACACCTTC.

The chain has TRBV10-3 and TRBJ1-1; tentative D call: TRBD1 (5 bases). Trimming cost V 2 bases and J 2 bases, with 12 bases left between them. The CDR3 is 15 amino acids. Germline CDR1 reads ENHRY; CDR2 reads SYGVKD. CDR3 in amino acids: CAISERLGGNTEAFF. Written as DNA, the CDR3 is TGTGCCATCAGTGAGCGGCTGGGGGGTAACACTGAAGCTTTCTTT.

This clone was detected only once. V usage is TRBV28 and J usage is TRBJ2-1; no definite D call. Germline lookup yields CDR1 MDHEN and CDR2 SYDVKM. This CDR3 spans 15 amino acids. The germline V and J ends were trimmed by 6 bases and 2 bases, with 14 bases remaining between them. The CDR3 here is CASSPGRSTYNEQFF. As DNA, the CDR3 is TGTGCCAGCAGCCCAGGCAGATCCACCTACAATGAGCAGTTCTTC. The full variable domain, in which reference TRBV28 and TRBJ2-1 provide the parts outside the CDR3, is DVKVTQSSRYLVKRTGEKVFLECVQDMDHENMFWYRQDPGLGLRLIYFSYDVKMKEKGDIPEGYSVSREKKERFSLILESASTNQTSMYLCASSPGRSTYNEQFFGPGTRLTVL.

This clone has just one count. The J gene is TRBJ2-3, the V gene TRBV27, with 7 bases aligning to TRBD2. CDR1 and CDR2 (germline): MNHEY, SMNVEV (reference sequence). CDR3 size: 16 residues. After removal of 2 bases from V and 5 bases from J, the junction contained 10 bases not matched to a gene. DNA for the CDR3: TGTGCCAGCAGTTTAAGGCTAGCGGTTGCTAGAGATACGCAGTATTTT. It translates to CASSLRLAVARDTQYF.

This chain joins TRBV27 and TRBJ1-5; 10 positions agree with TRBD1. Looked up from germline, CDR1 is MNHEY and CDR2 is SMNVEV (reference sequence). CDR3 size: 18 residues. The V and J ends lost 1 base and 3 bases, in that order; junction bases with no gene match: 9. The DNA for the CDR3 is TGTGCCAGCAGTTTATTGCCACGGGACAGGGGTATCAATCAGCCCCAGCATTTT. It encodes CASSLLPRDRGINQPQHF.